This T cell receptor (beta chain) stems from a study of blood T cell repertoires in COVID-19. Whole-study context: Material from acute and convalescent COVID-19 was sourced from the United States, Italy and Spain. T cells, B-cell-depleted T cells, or PBMCs supplied cDNA or gDNA.

The CDR3 covers 15 residues. V shed 7 bases and J 3 bases; nucleotides not matched to a gene: 11. Germline CDR1 reads MNHEY; CDR2 reads SVGAGI. Study processing details: For nucleated cells, counts were estimated from reference gene primer amplification. Repertoires were generated with immunoSEQ multiplex PCR, while TCRdb's copy carries only in-frame clones and drops some. V and J calls and clone size are given by that table; D and trimming were obtained from the DNA. The sample comprises about 110,000 clones, 60% to 85% of which are singletons, and about 4.5% rests with the top ten. V and J are TRBV6-5 and TRBJ2-7, with TRBD1 matching over 8 bases. This receptor was identified in a human donor in a cohort sampled during active or convalescent COVID-19. Sequencing used peripheral blood. CDR3 nucleotide sequence: TGTGCCAGCACCATTCGACAGGGGACGTTCTACGAGCAGTACTTC. Its protein is CASTIRQGTFYEQYF.